The rows below give T cell receptor beta chains drawn from one sample of a study of blood T cells in healthy people across ages. Using its own MiXCR run on the 5' RACE reads, TCRdb lists one record per CDR3 protein. The repertoire holds about 750,000 distinct CDR3 sequences, about 48% seen once, with around 40% in the top ten. Sequencing input: blood. All receptors come from an elderly man in good health. Both conserved end residues are part of each CDR3. D genes are given only for firm matches. Where a row states a size, it is once, few, many or the class of an expanded clone; other rows omit it.

d_gene	v_gene	j_gene	abundance	CDR3nt	CDR3aa
TRBD2	TRBV11-2	TRBJ2-1	.	TGTGCCAGCAGCTTAATACTAGCGGGTGAGCAGTTCTTC	CASSLILAGEQFF
TRBD1	TRBV29-1	TRBJ1-5	.	TGCAGCGCCAGACAGGGGGAAGGTCAGCCCCAGCATTTT	CSARQGEGQPQHF
.	TRBV27	TRBJ2-7	few	TGTGCCAGTAGCCGGACAAGTGACTACGAGCAGTACTTC	CASSRTSDYEQYF
TRBD1	TRBV12-3/TRBV12-4	TRBJ2-3	.	TGTGCCAGCAGTGCCGCCCGGGACAGATACGCGTATTTT	CASSAARDRYAYF
.	TRBV3-1	TRBJ2-5	once	TGTGCCAGCAGCCAAGATCTTTGGGGTCTGGAGACCCAGTACTTC	CASSQDLWGLETQYF
.	TRBV24-1	TRBJ2-7	few	TGTGCCACCAGTGCCCCCGGGCCGACCTACGAGCAGTACTTC	CATSAPGPTYEQYF
.	TRBV11-2	TRBJ1-2	many	TGTGCCAGCAGCTCCGGGGCCTCAGGGTTAATGGGCTACACCTTC	CASSSGASGLMGYTF
.	TRBV5-4	TRBJ1-2	.	TGTACCAGCAGCGGGGACATCTCTAACTATGGCTACACCTTC	CTSSGDISNYGYTF
TRBD1	TRBV29-1	TRBJ1-2	.	TGCGGCGTTGAGGAGACAGGGGCTAACTATGGTTACACCTTC	CGVEETGANYGYTF
TRBD2	TRBV7-8	TRBJ2-1	.	TGTGCCAGCAGCTTAGGGGTTGCGGGAGCCAACAATGAGCAGTTCTTC	CASSLGVAGANNEQFF
.	TRBV28	TRBJ2-6	few	TGTGCCAGCAACGCAGGACTGGCAGGGGCCAACGTCCTGACTTTC	CASNAGLAGANVLTF
TRBD1	TRBV5-1	TRBJ2-7	.	TGCGCCAGCAGCTGGACAGGACCCGAGCAGTACTTC	CASSWTGPEQYF
TRBD1	TRBV10-3	TRBJ1-1	.	TGTGCCATTTCTCCCGGGACAGTTGAAGCTTTCTTT	CAISPGTVEAFF
TRBD2	TRBV20-1	TRBJ2-7	.	TGCAGTGCTAGAGATCGGGACTATCTGTACGAGCAGTACTTC	CSARDRDYLYEQYF
TRBD1	TRBV5-1	TRBJ2-5	.	TGCGCCAGCAGCATAGGACAGGGGCGGAGAGAGACCCAGTACTTC	CASSIGQGRRETQYF
.	TRBV7-2	TRBJ2-7	.	TGTGCCGGCAGCTTAGGGCGTCGCTCCTACGAGCAGTACTTC	CAGSLGRRSYEQYF
.	TRBV2	TRBJ2-1	few	TGTGCCAGCAGTACAGGGTACAATGAGCAGTTCTTC	CASSTGYNEQFF
.	TRBV27	TRBJ2-1	.	TGTGCCAGCAGTCCCAGGGGGGACAATGAGCAGTTCTTC	CASSPRGDNEQFF
.	TRBV9	TRBJ2-5	once	TGTGCCAGCAGCGCCCGGGACGGAAACCAAGAGACCCAGTACTTC	CASSARDGNQETQYF
.	TRBV2	TRBJ2-5	.	TGTGCCGGCAGGGCGGGCCAATTGGAGACCCAGTACTTC	CAGRAGQLETQYF
TRBD1	TRBV5-1	TRBJ2-7	few	TGCGCCAGCAGCTTGGTGAGGGGGCCGACCTACGAGCAGTACTTC	CASSLVRGPTYEQYF
TRBD1	TRBV5-1	TRBJ2-3	few	TGCGCCAGCAGCAGACAGGGACCTAGCACAGATACGCAGTATTTT	CASSRQGPSTDTQYF
.	TRBV20-1	TRBJ2-5	.	TGCAGTGCTAGCCTGATCGTAAGCAATGAGCAGTACTTC	CSASLIVSNEQYF
TRBD1	TRBV20-1	TRBJ2-5	few	TGCAGTGCGAGACAGGGCTTGGAGACCCAGTACTTC	CSARQGLETQYF
.	TRBV27	TRBJ2-5	.	TGTGCCAGCAGTGTTACCGCCGCGGAGACCCAGTACTTC	CASSVTAAETQYF
.	TRBV6-1	TRBJ1-5	once	TGTGCCAGCAGTGAAATAGGGCGGCAGGACGGACCCCAGCATTTT	CASSEIGRQDGPQHF
TRBD1	TRBV7-2	TRBJ2-7	.	TGTGCCAGCAGCTTCGAGGGGGCTCGTTCCTACGAGCAGTACTTC	CASSFEGARSYEQYF
TRBD1	TRBV20-1	TRBJ2-5	few	TGCAGTGCTCCTCCGGGACAGGGGGGGACCCAGTACTTC	CSAPPGQGGTQYF
TRBD2	TRBV7-3	TRBJ2-5	.	TGTGCCAGCAGCCCTAGCGGGAGGACGCAAGAGGCCCAGTACTTC	CASSPSGRTQEAQYF
.	TRBV6-5	TRBJ2-4	.	TGTGCCAGCAGTTCGAGCCACACTCTAGCCAAAAACATTCAGTACTTC	CASSSSHTLAKNIQYF
.	TRBV2	TRBJ1-5	.	TGTGCCAGCAGTGCGGATTCTAGCAATCAGCCCCAGCATTTT	CASSADSSNQPQHF
.	TRBV20-1	TRBJ1-1	many	TGCAGTGCTACAGGGGTGCGGGGTGGCAACACTGAAGCTTTCTTT	CSATGVRGGNTEAFF
TRBD2	TRBV7-2	TRBJ2-3	.	TGTGCCAGCAGCTTAGGCAGGACTAGCACAGATACGCAGTTTTTT	CASSLGRTSTDTQFF
.	TRBV5-1	TRBJ1-1	.	TGCGCCAGCAGCTTGGGGTCGGGGGGCATGACTGAAGCTTTCTTT	CASSLGSGGMTEAFF
TRBD2	TRBV5-1	TRBJ2-5	.	TGCGCCAGCAGCTTCCTAGCGGGAAACCAAGAGACCCAGTACTTC	CASSFLAGNQETQYF
TRBD2	TRBV6-2/TRBV6-3	TRBJ2-3	few	TGTGCCAGCAGTTACCCCTCCAGGACTAGCGGAAGAGCGGGGCACAGATACGCGTATTTT	CASSYPSRTSGRAGHRYAYF
TRBD1	TRBV27	TRBJ2-7	.	TGTGCCAGCAGCCGGGGACAGGGGGCCACCTACGAGCAGTACTTC	CASSRGQGATYEQYF